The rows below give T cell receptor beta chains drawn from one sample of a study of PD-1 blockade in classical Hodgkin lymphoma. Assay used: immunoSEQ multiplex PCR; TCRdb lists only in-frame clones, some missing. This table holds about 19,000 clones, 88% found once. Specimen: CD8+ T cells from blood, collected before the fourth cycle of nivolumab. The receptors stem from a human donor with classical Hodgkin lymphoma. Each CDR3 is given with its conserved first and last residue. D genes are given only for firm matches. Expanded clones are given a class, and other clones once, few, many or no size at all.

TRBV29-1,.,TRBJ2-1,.,CRVGGANNEQFF
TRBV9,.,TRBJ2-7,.,CASSGDGYEQYF
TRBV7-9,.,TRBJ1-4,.,CASTPGTGGEKLFF
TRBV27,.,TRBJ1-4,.,CASRRGGFEKLFF
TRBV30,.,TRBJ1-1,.,CAWGDPEAFF
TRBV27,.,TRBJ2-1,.,CASSLGPLSNDYNEQFF
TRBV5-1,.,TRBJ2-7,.,CASSLGVGYEQYF
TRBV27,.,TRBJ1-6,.,CASTNGGLSPLHF
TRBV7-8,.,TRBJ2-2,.,CAVLMGGELFF
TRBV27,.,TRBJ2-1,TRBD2,CASSFGTSGYNEQFF
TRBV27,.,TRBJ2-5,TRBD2,CASSLTSGSQETQYF
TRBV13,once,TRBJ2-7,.,CASSPEGAGIYEQYF
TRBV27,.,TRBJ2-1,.,CASSFPGLGEQFF
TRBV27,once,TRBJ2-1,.,CASSSKQTDVLAGSYNEQFF
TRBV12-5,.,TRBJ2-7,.,CASGPNGVLGEQYF
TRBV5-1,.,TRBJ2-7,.,CASSLIGPSSYEQYF
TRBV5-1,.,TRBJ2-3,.,CARRPEKNTDTQYF